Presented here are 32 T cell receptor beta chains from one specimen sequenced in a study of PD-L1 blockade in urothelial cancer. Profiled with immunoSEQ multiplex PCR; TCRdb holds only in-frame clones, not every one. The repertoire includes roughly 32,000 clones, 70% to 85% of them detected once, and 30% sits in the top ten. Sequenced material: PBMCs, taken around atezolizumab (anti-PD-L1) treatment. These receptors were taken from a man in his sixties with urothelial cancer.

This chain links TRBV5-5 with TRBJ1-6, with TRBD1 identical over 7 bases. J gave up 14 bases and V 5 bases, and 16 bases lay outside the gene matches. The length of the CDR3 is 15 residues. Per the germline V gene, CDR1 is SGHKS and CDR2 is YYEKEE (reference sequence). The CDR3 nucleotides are TGTGCCAGCAGAAATCGACAGGGCCAAGGGCAGACCCTCCACTTT. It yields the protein CASRNRQGQGQTLHF.

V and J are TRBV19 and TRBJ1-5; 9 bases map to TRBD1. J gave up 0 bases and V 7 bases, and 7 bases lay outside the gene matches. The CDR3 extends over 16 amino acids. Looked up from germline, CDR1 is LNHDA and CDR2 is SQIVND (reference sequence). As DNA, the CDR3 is TGTGCCAGTAAAGCACCGGGACAGGGTAGCAATCAGCCCCAGCATTTT. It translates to CASKAPGQGSNQPQHF.

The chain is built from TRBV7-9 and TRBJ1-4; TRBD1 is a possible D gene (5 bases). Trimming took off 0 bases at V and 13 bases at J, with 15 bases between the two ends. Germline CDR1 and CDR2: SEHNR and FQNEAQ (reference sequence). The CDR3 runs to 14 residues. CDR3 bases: TGTGCCAGCAGCTTAGCTGGACTCGCCGGGGGACTGTTTTTT. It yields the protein CASSLAGLAGGLFF.

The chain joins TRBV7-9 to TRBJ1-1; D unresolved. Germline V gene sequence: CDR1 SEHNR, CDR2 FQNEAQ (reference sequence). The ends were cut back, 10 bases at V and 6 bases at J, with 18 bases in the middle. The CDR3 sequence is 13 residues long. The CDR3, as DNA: TGTGCCACCTCGGTCGGGAATTGGGCTGAAGCTTTCTTT. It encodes CATSVGNWAEAFF.

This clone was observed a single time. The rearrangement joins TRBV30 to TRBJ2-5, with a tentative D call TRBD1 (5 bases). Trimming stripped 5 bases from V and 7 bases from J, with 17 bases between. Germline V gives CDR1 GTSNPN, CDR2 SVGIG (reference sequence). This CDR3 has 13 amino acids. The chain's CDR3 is CAWGTLGAWTQYF. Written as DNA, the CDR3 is TGTGCCTGGGGAACCCTAGGGGCTTGGACCCAGTACTTC.

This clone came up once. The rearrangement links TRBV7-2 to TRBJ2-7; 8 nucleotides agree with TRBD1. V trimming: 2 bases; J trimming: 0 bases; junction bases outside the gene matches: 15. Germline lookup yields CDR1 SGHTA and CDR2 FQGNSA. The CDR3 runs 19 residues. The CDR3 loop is CASSLRSDRGRTLSYEQYF. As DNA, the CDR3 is TGTGCCAGCAGCTTAAGGTCCGACAGGGGCCGCACCCTCTCCTACGAGCAGTACTTC.

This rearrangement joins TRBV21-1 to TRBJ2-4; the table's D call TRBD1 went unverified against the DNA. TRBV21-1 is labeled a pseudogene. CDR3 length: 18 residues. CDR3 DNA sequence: TGTGCCAGCAGCAGAAGGACAGGGAAAATACTAGCCAAAAACATTCAGTACTTC. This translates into CASSRRTGKILAKNIQYF.

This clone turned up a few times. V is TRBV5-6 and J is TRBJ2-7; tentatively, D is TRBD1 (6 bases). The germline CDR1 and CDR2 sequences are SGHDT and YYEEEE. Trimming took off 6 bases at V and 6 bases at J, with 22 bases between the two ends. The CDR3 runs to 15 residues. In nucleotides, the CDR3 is TGTGCCAGCACCCTTGGTGACAGGCCCCTCCTCGAGCAGTACTTC. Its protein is CASTLGDRPLLEQYF.

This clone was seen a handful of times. The CDR3 is CASRRDNYEQYF. In nucleotides, the CDR3 is TGTGCCAGCAGAAGAGACAACTACGAGCAGTACTTC. The chain is built from TRBV6-5 and TRBJ2-7; no definite D call. The CDR3 totals 12 residues. Germline loops: CDR1 MNHEY, CDR2 SVGAGI. V was shortened by 6 bases and J by 3 bases, with 9 bases between the two germline ends.

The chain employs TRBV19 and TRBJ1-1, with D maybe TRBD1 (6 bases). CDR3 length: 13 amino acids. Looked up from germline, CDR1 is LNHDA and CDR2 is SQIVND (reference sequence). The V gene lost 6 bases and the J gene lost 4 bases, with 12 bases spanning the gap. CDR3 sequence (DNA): TGTGCCAGTAGGGGAAGGGGGAGCACTGAAGCTTTCTTT. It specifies CASRGRGSTEAFF.

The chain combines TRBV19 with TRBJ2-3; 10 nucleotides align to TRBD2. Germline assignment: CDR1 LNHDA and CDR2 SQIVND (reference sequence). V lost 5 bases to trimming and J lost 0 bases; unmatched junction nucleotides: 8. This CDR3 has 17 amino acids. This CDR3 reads CASSALAGAASTDTQYF. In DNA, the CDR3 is TGTGCCAGTAGTGCCCTAGCGGGGGCGGCTAGCACAGATACGCAGTATTTT.

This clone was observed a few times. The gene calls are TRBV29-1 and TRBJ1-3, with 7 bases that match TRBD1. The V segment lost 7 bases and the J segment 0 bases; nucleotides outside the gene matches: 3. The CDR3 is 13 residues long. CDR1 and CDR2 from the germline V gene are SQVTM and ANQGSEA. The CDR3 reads CSATGDSGNTIYF. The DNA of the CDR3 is TGCAGCGCTACAGGGGACTCTGGAAACACCATATATTTT.

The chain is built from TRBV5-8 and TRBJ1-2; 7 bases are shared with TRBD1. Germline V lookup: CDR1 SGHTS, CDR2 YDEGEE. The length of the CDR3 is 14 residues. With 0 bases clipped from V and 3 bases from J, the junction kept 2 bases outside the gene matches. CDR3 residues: CASSLVQGYYGYTF. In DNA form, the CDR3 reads TGTGCCAGCAGCTTGGTACAGGGGTACTATGGCTACACCTTC.

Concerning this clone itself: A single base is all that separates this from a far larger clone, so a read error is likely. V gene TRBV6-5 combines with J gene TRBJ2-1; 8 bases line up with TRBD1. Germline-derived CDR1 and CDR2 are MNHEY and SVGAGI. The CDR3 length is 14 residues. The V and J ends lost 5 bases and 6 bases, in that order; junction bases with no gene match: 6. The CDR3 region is CASSEITGGNEQFF. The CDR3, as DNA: TGTGCCAGCAGTGAGATCACAGGGGGCAATGAGCAGTTCTTC.

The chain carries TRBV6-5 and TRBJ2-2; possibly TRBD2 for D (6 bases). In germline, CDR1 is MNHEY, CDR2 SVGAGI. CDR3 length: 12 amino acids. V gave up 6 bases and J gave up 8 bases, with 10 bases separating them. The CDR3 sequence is CASRDLAGELFF. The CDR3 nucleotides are TGTGCCAGCAGAGACCTAGCGGGGGAGCTGTTTTTT.

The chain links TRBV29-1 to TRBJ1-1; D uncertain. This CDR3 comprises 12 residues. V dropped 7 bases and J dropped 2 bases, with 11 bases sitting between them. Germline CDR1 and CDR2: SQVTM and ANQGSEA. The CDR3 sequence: CSARITNTEAFF. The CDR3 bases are TGCAGCGCGCGGATTACAAACACTGAAGCTTTCTTT.

This chain's CDR3 is CSVLTWGGVGYTF. The DNA of the CDR3 is TGCAGCGTACTAACTTGGGGGGGAGTTGGCTACACCTTC. The rearrangement uses TRBV29-1 and TRBJ1-2; D is possibly TRBD1 (5 bases). There are 13 residues in the CDR3. The germline V and J ends were trimmed by 6 bases and 7 bases, with 18 bases remaining between them. Per the germline V gene, CDR1 is SQVTM and CDR2 is ANQGSEA.

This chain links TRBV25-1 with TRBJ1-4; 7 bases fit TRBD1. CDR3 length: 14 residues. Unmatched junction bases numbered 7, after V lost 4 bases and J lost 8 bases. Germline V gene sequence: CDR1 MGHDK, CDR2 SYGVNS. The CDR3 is CASSGQGSGEKLFF. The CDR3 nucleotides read TGTGCCAGCAGTGGACAGGGATCTGGCGAAAAACTGTTTTTT.

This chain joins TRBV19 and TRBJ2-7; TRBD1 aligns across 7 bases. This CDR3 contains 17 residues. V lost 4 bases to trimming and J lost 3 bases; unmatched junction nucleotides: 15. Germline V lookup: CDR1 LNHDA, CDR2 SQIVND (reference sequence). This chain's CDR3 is CASSTRGGRVMNYEQYF. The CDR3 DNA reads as TGTGCCAGTAGTACTAGAGGGGGCAGAGTCATGAACTACGAGCAGTACTTC.

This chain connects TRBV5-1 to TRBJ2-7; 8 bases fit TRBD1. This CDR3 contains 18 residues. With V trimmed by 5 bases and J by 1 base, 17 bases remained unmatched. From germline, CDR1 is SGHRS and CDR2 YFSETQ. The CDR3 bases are TGCGCCAGCAGTCCTTGGAATTTGAGGCAGGGGGCTTCCTACGAGCAGTACTTC. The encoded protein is CASSPWNLRQGASYEQYF.

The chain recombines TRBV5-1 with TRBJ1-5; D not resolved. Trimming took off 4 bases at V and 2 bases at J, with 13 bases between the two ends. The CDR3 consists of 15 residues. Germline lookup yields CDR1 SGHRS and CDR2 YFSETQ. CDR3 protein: CASSPTPRGNQPQHF. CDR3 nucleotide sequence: TGCGCCAGCAGCCCGACCCCGAGGGGCAATCAGCCCCAGCATTTT.

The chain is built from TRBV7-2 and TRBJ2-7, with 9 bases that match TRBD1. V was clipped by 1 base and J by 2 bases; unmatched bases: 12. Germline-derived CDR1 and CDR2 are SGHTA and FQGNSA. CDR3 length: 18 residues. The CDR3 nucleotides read TGTGCCAGCAGCTTAGTCCCCTTTGGCCGGGACAGGGCCTACGAGCAGTACTTC. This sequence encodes CASSLVPFGRDRAYEQYF.

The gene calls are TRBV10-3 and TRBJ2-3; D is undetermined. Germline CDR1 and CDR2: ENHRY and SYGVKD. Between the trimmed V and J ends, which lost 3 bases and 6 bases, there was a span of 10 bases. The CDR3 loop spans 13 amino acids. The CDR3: CAISDVSPDTQYF. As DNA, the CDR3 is TGTGCCATCAGTGATGTGAGCCCCGATACGCAGTATTTT.

The CDR3 protein is CSVKWTEAFF. The CDR3 nucleotides are TGCAGCGTGAAATGGACAGAAGCTTTCTTT. This chain links TRBV29-1 with TRBJ1-1; D might be TRBD1 (5 bases). Germline V gene data show CDR1 as SQVTM and CDR2 as ANQGSEA. The CDR3 runs to 10 residues. V was trimmed by 6 bases and J by 8 bases, leaving 10 bases between them. Drawing the rest from reference TRBV29-1 and TRBJ1-1, the complete variable domain is SAVISQKPSRDICQRGTSLTIQCQVDSQVTMMFWYRQQPGQSLTLIATANQGSEATYESGFVIDKFPISRPNLTFSTLTVSNMSPEDSSIYLCSVKWTEAFFGQGTRLTVV.

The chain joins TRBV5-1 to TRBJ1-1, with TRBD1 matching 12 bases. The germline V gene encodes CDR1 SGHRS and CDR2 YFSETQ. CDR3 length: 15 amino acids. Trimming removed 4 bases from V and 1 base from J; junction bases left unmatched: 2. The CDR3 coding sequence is TGCGCCAGCAGCCAGGGACAGGGGGCGAACACTGAAGCTTTCTTT. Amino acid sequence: CASSQGQGANTEAFF.

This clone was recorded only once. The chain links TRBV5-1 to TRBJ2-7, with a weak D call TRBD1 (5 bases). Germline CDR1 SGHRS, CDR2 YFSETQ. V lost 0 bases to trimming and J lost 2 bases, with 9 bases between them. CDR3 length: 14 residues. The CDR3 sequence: CASSLVDSTYEQYF. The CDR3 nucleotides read TGCGCCAGCAGCTTGGTTGACAGCACCTACGAGCAGTACTTC. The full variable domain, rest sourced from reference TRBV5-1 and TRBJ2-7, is KAGVTQTPRYLIKTRGQQVTLSCSPISGHRSVSWYQQTPGQGLQFLFEYFSETQRNKGNFPGRFSGRQFSNSRSEMNVSTLELGDSALYLCASSLVDSTYEQYFGPGTRLTVT.

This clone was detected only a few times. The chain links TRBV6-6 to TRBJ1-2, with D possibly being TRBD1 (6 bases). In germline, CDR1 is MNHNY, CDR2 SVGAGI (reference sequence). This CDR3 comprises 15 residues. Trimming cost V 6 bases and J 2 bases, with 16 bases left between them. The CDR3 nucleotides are TGTGCCAGCAGGGGTGGGGGCGACCTAAACTATGGCTACACCTTC. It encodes CASRGGGDLNYGYTF.

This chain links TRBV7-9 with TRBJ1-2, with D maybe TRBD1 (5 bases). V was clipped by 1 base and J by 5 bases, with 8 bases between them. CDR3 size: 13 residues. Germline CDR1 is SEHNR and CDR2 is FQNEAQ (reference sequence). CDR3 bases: TGTGCCAGCAGCTTAGACAGGAGTTATGGCTACACCTTC. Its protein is CASSLDRSYGYTF.

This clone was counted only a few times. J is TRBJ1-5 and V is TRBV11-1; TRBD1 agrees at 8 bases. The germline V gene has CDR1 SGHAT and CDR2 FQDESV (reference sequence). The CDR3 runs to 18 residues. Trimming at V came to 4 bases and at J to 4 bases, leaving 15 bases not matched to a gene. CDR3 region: CASSSVQGARPWNQPQHF. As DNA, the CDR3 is TGTGCCAGCAGCTCGGTCCAGGGGGCTCGTCCTTGGAATCAGCCCCAGCATTTT.

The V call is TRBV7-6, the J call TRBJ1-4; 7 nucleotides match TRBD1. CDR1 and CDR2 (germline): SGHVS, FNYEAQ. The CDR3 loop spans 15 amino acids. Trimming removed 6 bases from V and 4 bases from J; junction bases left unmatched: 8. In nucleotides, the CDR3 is TGTGCCAGCAGTCCCTCAGGGGGGCTTAATGAAAAACTGTTTTTT. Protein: CASSPSGGLNEKLFF.

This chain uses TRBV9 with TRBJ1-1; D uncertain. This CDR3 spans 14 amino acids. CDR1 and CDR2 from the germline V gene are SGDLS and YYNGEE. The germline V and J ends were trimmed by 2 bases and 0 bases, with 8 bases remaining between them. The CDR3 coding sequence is TGTGCCAGCAGCGTGGCATTAATGAACACTGAAGCTTTCTTT. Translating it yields CASSVALMNTEAFF.

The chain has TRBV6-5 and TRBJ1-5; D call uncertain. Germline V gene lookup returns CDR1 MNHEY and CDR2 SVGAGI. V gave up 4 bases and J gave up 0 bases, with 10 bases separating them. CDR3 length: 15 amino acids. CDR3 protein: CASSFSGDSNQPQHF. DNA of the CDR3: TGTGCCAGCAGTTTTTCCGGGGATAGCAATCAGCCCCAGCATTTT.